The 6 T cell receptor beta chains below come from one sample, sequenced in a study of cytomegalovirus exposure and HLA in healthy donors (dated by TCRdb to the late 2010s). To prepare the library, the immunoSEQ multiplex PCR assay was applied. For the multiplex PCR, a mixture combining 60 forward primers for TCR Vbeta segments and 13 reverse primers for TCR Jbeta segments was used. TCRdb mirrors the immuneACCESS table, restricted to in-frame sequences. Some clones are absent from its copies; in checked studies, under half trace to an unresolved V gene, and the reason for the others is unknown. The sample table lists 150,000 to 200,000 clones, around four fifths of them with a count of one. The top ten constitute roughly 1.9% of the sample. The specimen was PBMCs. These receptors all come from a man aged 18 to 30 in good health and CMV-seronegative.

The chain recombines TRBV19 with TRBJ1-5; D is ambiguous. V was shortened by 2 bases and J by 1 base, with 9 bases between the two germline ends. The germline gives CDR1 LNHDA, CDR2 SQIVND (reference sequence). This CDR3 has 15 residues. The CDR3 DNA follows: TGTGCCAGTAGTATATTCGGGGTAAGCAATCAGCCCCAGCATTTT. Its protein is CASSIFGVSNQPQHF.

The CDR3 here is CASSFLTGVYEQYF. DNA for the CDR3: TGTGCCAGCAGTTTTCTCACCGGGGTTTACGAGCAGTACTTC. This chain links TRBV28 with TRBJ2-7, with D possibly matching TRBD2 (5 bases). The germline V gene encodes CDR1 MDHEN and CDR2 SYDVKM. The ends were cut back, 3 bases at V and 4 bases at J, with 13 bases in the middle. This CDR3 is 14 amino acids long.

This clone was counted once. The V gene is TRBV9, the J gene TRBJ2-2; possible D gene TRBD1, 5 bases. Germline assignment: CDR1 SGDLS and CDR2 YYNGEE. The CDR3 sequence is 16 residues long. V was clipped by 1 base and J by 1 base, with 11 bases between them. The CDR3 spells CASSVQGRVNTGELFF. In nucleotides, the CDR3 is TGTGCCAGCAGCGTACAGGGAAGGGTGAACACCGGGGAGCTGTTTTTT.

This sequence joins TRBV13 and TRBJ2-1, with 8 bases lining up with TRBD2. J gave up 7 bases and V 1 base, and 9 bases lay outside the gene matches. The CDR3 covers 16 residues. Germline V gene data show CDR1 as PRHDT and CDR2 as FYEKMQ (reference sequence). This chain's CDR3 is CASSLVGREGRNEQFF. The CDR3 nucleotides are TGTGCCAGCAGCTTAGTGGGTCGGGAGGGGAGGAATGAGCAGTTCTTC. The entire variable domain, with the rest obtained from reference TRBV13 and TRBJ2-1, is as follows: AAGVIQSPRHLIKEKRETATLKCYPIPRHDTVYWYQQGPGQDPQFLISFYEKMQSDKGSIPDRFSAQQFSDYHSELNMSSLELGDSALYFCASSLVGREGRNEQFFGPGTRLTVL.

The chain couples TRBV19 to TRBJ2-5; TRBD1 aligns across 8 bases. The CDR3 extends over 14 amino acids. The J segment lost 5 bases and the V segment lost 5 bases, leaving 7 bases of the junction unmatched. Germline V lookup: CDR1 LNHDA, CDR2 SQIVND (reference sequence). The CDR3 sequence is CASSVAGGLETQYF. CDR3 DNA sequence: TGTGCCAGTAGTGTGGCAGGGGGCCTGGAGACCCAGTACTTC.

The chain uses TRBV7-8 and TRBJ1-2; perhaps TRBD1 as D (5 bases). CDR3 size: 16 residues. Germline V CDR1 and CDR2: SGHVS, FQNEAQ. V was clipped by 5 bases and J by 4 bases, with 20 bases between them. CDR3 in amino acids: CASSKSPQGATYGYTF. CDR3 DNA sequence: TGTGCCAGCAGCAAAAGCCCCCAAGGGGCTACCTATGGCTACACCTTC.